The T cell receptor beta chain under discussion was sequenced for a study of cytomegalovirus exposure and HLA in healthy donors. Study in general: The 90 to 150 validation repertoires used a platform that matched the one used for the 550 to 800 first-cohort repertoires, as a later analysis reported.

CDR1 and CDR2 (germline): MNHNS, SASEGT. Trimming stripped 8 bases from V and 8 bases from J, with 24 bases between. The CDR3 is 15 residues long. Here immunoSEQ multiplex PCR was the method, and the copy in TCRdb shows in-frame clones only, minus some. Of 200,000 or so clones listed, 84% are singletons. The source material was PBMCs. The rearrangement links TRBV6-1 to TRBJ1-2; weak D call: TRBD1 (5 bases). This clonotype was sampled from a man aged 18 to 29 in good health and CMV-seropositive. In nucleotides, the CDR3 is TGTGCCAGCCAACAACGGGGGGAAGGCATTAAGGGCTACACCTTC. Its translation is CASQQRGEGIKGYTF.